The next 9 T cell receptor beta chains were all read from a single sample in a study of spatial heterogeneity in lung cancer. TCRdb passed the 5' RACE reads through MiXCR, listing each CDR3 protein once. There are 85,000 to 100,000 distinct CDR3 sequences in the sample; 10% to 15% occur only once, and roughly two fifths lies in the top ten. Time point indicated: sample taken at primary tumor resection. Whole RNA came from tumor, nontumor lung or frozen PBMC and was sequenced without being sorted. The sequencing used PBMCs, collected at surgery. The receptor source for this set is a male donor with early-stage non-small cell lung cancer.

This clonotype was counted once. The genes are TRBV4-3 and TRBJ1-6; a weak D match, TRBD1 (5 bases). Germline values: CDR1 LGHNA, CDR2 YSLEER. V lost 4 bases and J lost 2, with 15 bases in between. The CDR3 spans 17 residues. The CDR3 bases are TGCGCCAGCAGCCGGGACCCACCGGGGGCCTATAATTCACCCCTCCACTTT. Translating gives CASSRDPPGAYNSPLHF.

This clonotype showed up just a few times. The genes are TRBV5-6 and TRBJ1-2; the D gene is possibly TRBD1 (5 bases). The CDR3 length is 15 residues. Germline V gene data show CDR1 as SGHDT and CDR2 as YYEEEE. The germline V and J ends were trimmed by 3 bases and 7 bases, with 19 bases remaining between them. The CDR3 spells CASSSASRGLGGYTF. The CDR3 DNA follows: TGTGCCAGCAGCTCCGCTAGTCGGGGACTGGGTGGCTACACCTTC.

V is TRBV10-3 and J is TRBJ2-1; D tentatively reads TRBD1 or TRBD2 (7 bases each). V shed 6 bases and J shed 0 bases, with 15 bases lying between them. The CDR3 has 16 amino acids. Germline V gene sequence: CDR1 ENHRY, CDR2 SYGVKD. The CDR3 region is CAISGRGEGSYNEQFF. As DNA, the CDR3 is TGTGCCATCAGCGGCAGGGGGGAGGGCTCCTACAATGAGCAGTTCTTC.

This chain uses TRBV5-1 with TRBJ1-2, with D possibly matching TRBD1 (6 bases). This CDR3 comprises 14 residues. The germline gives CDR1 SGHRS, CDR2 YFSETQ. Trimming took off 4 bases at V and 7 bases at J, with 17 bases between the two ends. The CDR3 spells CASSRPEAGAGYTF. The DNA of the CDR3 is TGCGCCAGCAGCCGGCCGGAGGCAGGGGCTGGCTACACCTTC. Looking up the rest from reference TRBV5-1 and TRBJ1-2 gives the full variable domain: KAGVTQTPRYLIKTRGQQVTLSCSPISGHRSVSWYQQTPGQGLQFLFEYFSETQRNKGNFPGRFSGRQFSNSRSEMNVSTLELGDSALYLCASSRPEAGAGYTFGSGTRLTVV.

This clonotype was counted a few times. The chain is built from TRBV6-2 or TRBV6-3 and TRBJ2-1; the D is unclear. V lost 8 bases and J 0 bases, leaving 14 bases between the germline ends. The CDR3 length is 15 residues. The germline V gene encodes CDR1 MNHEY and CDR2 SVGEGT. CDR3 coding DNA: TGTGCCAGCCGCGCCGGCCTCCCCTCCTACAATGAGCAGTTCTTC. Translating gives CASRAGLPSYNEQFF.

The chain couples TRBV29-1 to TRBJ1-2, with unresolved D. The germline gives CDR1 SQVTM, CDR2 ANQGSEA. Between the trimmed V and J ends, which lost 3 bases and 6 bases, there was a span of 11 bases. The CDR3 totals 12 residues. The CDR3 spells CSVDGEGDGYTF. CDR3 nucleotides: TGCAGCGTTGACGGGGAGGGCGATGGCTACACCTTC.

CDR3 nucleotides: TGCAGTGCTAGGTCACTAGCGGGGTTACAAGAGACCCAGTACTTC. It yields the protein CSARSLAGLQETQYF. The chain employs TRBV20-1 and TRBJ2-5; TRBD2 matches 10 bases. CDR1 and CDR2 (germline): DFQATT, SNEGSKA (reference sequence). V lost 3 bases to trimming and J lost 2 bases; unmatched junction nucleotides: 6. The CDR3 is 15 residues long.

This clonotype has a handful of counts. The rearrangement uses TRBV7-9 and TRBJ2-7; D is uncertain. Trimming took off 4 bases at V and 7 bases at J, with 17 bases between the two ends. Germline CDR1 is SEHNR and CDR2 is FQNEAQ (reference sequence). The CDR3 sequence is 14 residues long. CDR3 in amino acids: CASSYVGNSFEQYF. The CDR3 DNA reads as TGTGCCAGCAGCTACGTGGGGAATTCCTTTGAGCAGTACTTC.

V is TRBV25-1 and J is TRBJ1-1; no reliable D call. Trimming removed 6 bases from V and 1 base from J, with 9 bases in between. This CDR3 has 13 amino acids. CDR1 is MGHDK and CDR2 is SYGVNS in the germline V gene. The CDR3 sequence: CASRLSQNTEAFF. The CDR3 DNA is TGTGCCAGCAGGCTTAGTCAGAACACTGAAGCTTTCTTT.